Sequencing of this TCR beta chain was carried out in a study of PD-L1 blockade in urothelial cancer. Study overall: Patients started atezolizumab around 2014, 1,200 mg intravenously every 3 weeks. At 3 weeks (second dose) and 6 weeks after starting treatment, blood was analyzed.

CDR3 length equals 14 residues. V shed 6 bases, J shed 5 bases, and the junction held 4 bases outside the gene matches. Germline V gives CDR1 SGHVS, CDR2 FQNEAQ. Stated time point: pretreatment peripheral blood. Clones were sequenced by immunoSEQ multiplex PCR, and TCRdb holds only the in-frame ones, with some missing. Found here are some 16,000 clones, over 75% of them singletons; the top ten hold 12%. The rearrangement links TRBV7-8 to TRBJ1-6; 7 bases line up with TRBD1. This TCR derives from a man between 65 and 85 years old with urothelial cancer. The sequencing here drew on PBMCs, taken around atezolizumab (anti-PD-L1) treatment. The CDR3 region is CASSHGTDNSPLHF. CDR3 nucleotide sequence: TGTGCCAGCAGTCACGGGACAGATAATTCACCCCTCCACTTT.